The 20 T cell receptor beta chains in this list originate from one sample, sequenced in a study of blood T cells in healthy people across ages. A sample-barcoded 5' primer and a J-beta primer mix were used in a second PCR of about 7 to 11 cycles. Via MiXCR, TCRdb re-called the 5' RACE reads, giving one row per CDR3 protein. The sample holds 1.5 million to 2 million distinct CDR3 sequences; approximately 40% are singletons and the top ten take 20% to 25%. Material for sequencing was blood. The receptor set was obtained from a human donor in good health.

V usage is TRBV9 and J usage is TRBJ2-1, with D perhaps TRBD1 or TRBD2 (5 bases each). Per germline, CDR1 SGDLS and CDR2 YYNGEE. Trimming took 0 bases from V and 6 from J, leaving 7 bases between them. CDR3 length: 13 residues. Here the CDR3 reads CASSVVGTNEQFF. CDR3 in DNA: TGTGCCAGCAGCGTAGTAGGGACCAATGAGCAGTTCTTC.

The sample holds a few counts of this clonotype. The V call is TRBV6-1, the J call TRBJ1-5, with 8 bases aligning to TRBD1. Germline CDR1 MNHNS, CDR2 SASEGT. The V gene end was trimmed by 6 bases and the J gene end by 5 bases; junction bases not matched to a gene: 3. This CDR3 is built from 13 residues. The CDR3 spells CASRETGDQPQHF. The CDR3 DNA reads TGTGCCAGCAGGGAGACAGGGGATCAGCCCCAGCATTTT.

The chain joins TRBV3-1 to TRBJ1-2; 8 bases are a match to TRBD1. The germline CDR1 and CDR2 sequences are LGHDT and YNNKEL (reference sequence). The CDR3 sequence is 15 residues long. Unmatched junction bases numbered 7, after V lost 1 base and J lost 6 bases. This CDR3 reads CASSQVVTGDDGYTF. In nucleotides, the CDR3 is TGTGCCAGCAGCCAAGTCGTGACAGGGGACGATGGCTACACCTTC.

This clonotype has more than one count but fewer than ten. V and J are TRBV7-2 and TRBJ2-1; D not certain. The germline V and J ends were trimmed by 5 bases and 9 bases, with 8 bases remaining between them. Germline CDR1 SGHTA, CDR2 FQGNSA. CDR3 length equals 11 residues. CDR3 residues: CASSESSEQFF. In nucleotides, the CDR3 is TGTGCCAGCAGCGAGAGCAGTGAGCAGTTCTTC.

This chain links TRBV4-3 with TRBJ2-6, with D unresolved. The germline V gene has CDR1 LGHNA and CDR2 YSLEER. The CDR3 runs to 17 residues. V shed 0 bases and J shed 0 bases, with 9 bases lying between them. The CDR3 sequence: CASSQEGGLSGANVLTF. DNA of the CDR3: TGCGCCAGCAGCCAAGAGGGTGGGCTCTCTGGGGCCAACGTCCTGACTTTC.

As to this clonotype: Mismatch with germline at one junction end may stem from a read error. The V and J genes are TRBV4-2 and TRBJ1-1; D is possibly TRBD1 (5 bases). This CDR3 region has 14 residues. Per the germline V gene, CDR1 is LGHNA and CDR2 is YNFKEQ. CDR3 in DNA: TGTGCCGGCAGCCAAGTCGGGGGGAACACTGAAGCTTTCTTT. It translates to CAGSQVGGNTEAFF.

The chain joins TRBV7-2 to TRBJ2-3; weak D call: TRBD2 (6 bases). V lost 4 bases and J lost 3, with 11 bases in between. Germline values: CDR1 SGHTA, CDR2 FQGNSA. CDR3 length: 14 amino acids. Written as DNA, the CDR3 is TGTACCAGCAGCTGGGGTGGAGGGACAGATACGCAGTATTTT. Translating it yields CTSSWGGGTDTQYF. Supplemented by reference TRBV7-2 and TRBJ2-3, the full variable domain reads GAGVSQSPSNKVTEKGKDVELRCDPISGHTALYWYRQSLGQGLEFLIYFQGNSAPDKSGLPSDRFSAERTGGSVSTLTIQRTQQEDSAVYLCTSSWGGGTDTQYFGPGTRLTVL.

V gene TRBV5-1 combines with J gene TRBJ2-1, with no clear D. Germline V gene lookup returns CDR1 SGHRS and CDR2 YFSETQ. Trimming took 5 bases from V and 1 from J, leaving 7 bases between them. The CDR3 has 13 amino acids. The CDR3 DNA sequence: TGCGCCAGCAGTGTAATGTCCTACAATGAGCAGTTCTTC. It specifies CASSVMSYNEQFF.

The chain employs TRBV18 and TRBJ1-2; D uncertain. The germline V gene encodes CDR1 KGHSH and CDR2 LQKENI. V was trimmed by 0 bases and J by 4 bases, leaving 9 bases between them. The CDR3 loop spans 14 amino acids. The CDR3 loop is CASSPPWSGYGYTF. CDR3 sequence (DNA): TGTGCCAGCTCACCACCGTGGTCAGGCTATGGCTACACCTTC.

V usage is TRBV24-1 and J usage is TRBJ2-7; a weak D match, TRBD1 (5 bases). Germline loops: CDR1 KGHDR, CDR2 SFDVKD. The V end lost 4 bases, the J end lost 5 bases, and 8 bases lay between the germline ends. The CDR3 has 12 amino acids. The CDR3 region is CATSEPGNEQYF. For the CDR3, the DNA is TGTGCCACCAGTGAACCAGGGAACGAGCAGTACTTC.

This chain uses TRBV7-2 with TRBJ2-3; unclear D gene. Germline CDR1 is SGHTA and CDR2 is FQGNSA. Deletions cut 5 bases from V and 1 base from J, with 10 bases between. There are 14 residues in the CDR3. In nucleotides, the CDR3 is TGTGCCAGCAGCCCCCTAACAGGCACAGATACGCAGTATTTT. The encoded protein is CASSPLTGTDTQYF.

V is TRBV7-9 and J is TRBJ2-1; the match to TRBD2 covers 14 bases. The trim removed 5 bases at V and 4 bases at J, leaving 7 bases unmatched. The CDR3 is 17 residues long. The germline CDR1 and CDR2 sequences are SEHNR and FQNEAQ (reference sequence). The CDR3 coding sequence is TGTGCCAGCAGCCCTCGGACTAGCGGGGGGATATACAATGAGCAGTTCTTC. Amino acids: CASSPRTSGGIYNEQFF. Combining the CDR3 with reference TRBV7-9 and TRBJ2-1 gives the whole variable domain DTGVSQNPRHKITKRGQNVTFRCDPISEHNRLYWYRQTLGQGPEFLTYFQNEAQLEKSRLLSDRFSAERPKGSFSTLEIQRTEQGDSAMYLCASSPRTSGGIYNEQFFGPGTRLTVL.

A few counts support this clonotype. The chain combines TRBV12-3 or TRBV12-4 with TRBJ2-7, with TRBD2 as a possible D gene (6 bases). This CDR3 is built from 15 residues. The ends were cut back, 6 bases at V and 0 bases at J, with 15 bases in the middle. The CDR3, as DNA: TGTGCCAGCAGCCATAGGGACTTAAGCTCCTACGAGCAGTACTTC. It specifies CASSHRDLSSYEQYF.

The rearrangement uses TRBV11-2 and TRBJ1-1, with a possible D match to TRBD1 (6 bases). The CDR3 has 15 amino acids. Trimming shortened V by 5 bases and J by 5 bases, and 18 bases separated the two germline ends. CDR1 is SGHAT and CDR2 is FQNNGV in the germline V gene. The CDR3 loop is CASSIARGPRTEAFF. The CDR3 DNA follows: TGTGCCAGCAGCATAGCCAGGGGTCCGAGGACTGAAGCTTTCTTT.

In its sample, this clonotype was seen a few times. The CDR3 DNA follows: TGCGCCAGCAGTCGCACCGTGGGGGCCGAGCAGTACTTC. Residues: CASSRTVGAEQYF. This chain uses TRBV5-1 with TRBJ2-7; weak D call: TRBD1 (6 bases). The CDR3 runs 13 residues. V shed 5 bases and J shed 6 bases, with 15 bases lying between them. CDR1 is SGHRS and CDR2 is YFSETQ in the germline V gene.

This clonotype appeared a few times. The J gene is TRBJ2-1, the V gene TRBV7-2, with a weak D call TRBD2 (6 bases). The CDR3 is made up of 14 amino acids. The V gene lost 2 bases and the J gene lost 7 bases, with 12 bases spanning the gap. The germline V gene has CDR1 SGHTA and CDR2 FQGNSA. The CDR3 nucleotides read TGTGCCAGCAGCTTACGGGGGACGGTAAATGAGCAGTTCTTC. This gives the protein CASSLRGTVNEQFF.

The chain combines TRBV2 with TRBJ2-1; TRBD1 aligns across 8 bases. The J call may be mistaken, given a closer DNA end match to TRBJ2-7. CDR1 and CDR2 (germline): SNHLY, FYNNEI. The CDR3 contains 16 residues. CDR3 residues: CASTKTQGVTYNEQYF. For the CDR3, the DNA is TGTGCCAGCACCAAAACACAGGGGGTAACCTACAATGAGCAGTACTTC.

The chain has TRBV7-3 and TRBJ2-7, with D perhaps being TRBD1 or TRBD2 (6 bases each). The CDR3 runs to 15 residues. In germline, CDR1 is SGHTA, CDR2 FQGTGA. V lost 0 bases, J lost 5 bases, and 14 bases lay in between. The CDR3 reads CASSLTGGQNDEQYF. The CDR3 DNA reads TGTGCCAGCAGCTTAACAGGGGGGCAGAATGACGAGCAGTACTTC.

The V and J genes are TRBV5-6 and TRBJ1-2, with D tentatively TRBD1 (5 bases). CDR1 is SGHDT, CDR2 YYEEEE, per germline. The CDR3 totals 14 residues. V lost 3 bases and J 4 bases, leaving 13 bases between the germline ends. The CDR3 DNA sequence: TGTGCCAGCAGCTATGGGGCCAAGCGCTATGGCTACACCTTC. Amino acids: CASSYGAKRYGYTF.

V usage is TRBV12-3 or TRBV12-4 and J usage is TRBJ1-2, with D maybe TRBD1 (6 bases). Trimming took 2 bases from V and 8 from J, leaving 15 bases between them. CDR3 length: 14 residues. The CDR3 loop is CASSLFPGVGGYTF. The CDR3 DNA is TGTGCCAGCAGTTTATTCCCAGGGGTGGGGGGCTACACCTTC.